This paragraph reports one TCR beta chain. This sample is part of a study of blood T cell repertoires in COVID-19. Study context: Donors in the United States, Italy and Spain gave samples during acute or convalescent COVID-19. Sources were T cells, B-cell-depleted T cells, or PBMCs; the material itself was cDNA or gDNA.

Here immunoSEQ multiplex PCR was the method, and the copy in TCRdb shows in-frame clones only, minus some. The sample contains 200,000 to 250,000 clones, over 75% of which appear only once. This CDR3 has 14 amino acids. Between the trimmed V and J ends, which lost 1 base and 8 bases, there was a span of 12 bases. Germline V gene sequence: CDR1 SGHTA, CDR2 FQGNSA. The clonotype originates from a woman in her 50s with acute COVID-19. What was sequenced was PBMCs or T cells enriched from blood (not recorded which). The chain combines TRBV7-2 with TRBJ2-4; maybe TRBD1 (6 bases). CDR3 coding DNA: TGTGCCAGCAGCTTAGATTTGGGGGCAGACATTCAGTACTTC. It encodes CASSLDLGADIQYF.